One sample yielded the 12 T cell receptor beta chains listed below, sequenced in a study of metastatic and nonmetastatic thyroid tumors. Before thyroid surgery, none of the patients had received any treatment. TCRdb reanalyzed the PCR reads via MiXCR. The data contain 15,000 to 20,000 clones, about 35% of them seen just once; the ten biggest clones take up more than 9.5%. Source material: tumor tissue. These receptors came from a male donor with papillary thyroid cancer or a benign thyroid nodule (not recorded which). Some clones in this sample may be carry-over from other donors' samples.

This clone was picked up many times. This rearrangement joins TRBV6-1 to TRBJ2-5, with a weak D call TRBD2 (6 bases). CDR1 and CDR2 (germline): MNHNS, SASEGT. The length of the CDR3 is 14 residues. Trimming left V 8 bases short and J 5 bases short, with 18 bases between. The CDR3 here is CASHPGGGEETQYF. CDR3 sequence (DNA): TGTGCCAGCCACCCCGGGGGAGGAGAGGAGACCCAGTACTTC.

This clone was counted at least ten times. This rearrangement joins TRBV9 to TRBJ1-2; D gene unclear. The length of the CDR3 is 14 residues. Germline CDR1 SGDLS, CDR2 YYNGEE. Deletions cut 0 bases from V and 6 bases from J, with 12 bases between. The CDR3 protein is CASSVGEGSDGYTF. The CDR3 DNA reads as TGTGCCAGCAGCGTAGGTGAGGGTTCGGATGGCTACACCTTC.

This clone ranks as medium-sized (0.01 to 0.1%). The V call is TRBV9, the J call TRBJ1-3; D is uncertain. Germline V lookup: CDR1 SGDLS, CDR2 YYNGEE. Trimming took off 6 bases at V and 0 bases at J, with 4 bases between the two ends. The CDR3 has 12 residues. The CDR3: CASTRSGNTIYF. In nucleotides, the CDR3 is TGTGCCAGCACCCGCTCTGGAAACACCATATATTTT.

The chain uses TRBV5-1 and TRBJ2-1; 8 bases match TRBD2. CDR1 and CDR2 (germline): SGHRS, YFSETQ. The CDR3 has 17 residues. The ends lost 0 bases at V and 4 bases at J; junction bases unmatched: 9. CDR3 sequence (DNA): TGCGCCAGCAGCTTGGTATATGATGGCGGGAGGTACAATGAGCAGTTCTTC. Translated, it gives CASSLVYDGGRYNEQFF. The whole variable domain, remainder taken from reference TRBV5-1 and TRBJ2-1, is KAGVTQTPRYLIKTRGQQVTLSCSPISGHRSVSWYQQTPGQGLQFLFEYFSETQRNKGNFPGRFSGRQFSNSRSEMNVSTLELGDSALYLCASSLVYDGGRYNEQFFGPGTRLTVL.

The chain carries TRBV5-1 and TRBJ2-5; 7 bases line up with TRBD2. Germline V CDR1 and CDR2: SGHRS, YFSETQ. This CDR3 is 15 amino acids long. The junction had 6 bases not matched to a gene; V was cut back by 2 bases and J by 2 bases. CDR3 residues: CASSFSWGGQETQYF. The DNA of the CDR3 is TGCGCCAGCAGCTTCAGTTGGGGGGGACAAGAGACCCAGTACTTC.

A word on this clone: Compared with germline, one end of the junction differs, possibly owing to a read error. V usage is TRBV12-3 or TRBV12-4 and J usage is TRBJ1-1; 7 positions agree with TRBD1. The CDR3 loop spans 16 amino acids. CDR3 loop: CDSTVQGSFFNTEAFF. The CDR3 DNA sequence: TGTGACAGCACGGTACAGGGGTCATTTTTTAACACTGAAGCTTTCTTT.

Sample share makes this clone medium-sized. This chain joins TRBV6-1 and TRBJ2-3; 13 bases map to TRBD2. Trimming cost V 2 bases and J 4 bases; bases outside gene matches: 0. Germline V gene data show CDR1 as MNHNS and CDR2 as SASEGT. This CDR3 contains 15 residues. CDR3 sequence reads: CASSETSGGADTQYF. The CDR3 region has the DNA TGTGCCAGCAGTGAAACTAGCGGGGGGGCAGATACGCAGTATTTT.

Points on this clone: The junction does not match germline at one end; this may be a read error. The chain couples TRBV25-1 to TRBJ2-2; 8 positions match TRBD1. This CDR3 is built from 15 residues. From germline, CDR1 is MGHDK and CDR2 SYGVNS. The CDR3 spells CASIEPDRVAGEVFF. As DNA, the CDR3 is TGTGCCAGCATTGAACCGGACAGGGTAGCCGGGGAGGTGTTTTTT.

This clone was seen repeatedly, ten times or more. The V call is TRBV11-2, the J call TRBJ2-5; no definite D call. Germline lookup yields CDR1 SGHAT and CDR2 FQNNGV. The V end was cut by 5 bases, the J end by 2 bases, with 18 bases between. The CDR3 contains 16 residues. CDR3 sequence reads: CASSLGIASLQETQYF. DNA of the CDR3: TGTGCCAGCAGCCTGGGAATTGCCTCGCTTCAAGAGACCCAGTACTTC.

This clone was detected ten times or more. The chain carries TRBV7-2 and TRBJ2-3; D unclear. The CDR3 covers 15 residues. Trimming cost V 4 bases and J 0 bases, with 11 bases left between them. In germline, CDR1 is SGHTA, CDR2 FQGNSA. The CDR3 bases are TGTGCCAGCAGCTCCGCCTACGGTAGCACAGATACGCAGTATTTT. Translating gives CASSSAYGSTDTQYF. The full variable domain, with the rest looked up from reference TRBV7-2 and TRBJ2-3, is GAGVSQSPSNKVTEKGKDVELRCDPISGHTALYWYRQSLGQGLEFLIYFQGNSAPDKSGLPSDRFSAERTGGSVSTLTIQRTQQEDSAVYLCASSSAYGSTDTQYFGPGTRLTVL.

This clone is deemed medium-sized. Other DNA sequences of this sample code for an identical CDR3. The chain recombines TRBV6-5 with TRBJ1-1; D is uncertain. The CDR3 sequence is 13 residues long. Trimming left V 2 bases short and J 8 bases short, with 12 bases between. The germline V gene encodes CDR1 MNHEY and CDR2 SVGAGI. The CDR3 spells CASSYTTAGEAFF. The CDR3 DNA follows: TGTGCCAGCAGTTACACGACCGCGGGGGAAGCTTTCTTT.

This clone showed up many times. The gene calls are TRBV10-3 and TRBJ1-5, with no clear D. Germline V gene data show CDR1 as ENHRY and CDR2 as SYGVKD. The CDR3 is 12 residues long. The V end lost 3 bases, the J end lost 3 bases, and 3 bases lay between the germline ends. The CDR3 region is CAISDINQPQHF. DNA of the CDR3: TGTGCCATCAGTGACATCAATCAGCCCCAGCATTTT.